The 22 T cell receptor beta chains reported below all come from one sample, sequenced in a study of CD8 T cells in Susac syndrome. It was with random hexamers that 0.5 to 1 ug RNA was reverse transcribed. A single record per CDR3 protein comes from TCRdb applying MiXCR to the immunoSEQ multiplex PCR reads. The sample has around 69,000 distinct CDR3 sequences; under 96% are singletons. Material for sequencing was CD4+ T cells from PBMCs. These TCRs come from a human donor with multiple sclerosis.

The chain couples TRBV20-1 to TRBJ1-1; no reliable D call. The CDR3 length is 13 residues. V lost 5 bases and J lost 0, with 10 bases in between. The germline CDR1 and CDR2 sequences are DFQATT and SNEGSKA (reference sequence). The CDR3 sequence is CSAPGTLNTEAFF. As DNA, the CDR3 is TGCAGTGCTCCGGGCACTTTGAACACTGAAGCTTTCTTT.

The V call is TRBV5-6, the J call TRBJ2-1, with a possible D match to TRBD1 (6 bases). Germline CDR1 SGHDT, CDR2 YYEEEE. V was cut by 2 bases and J by 9 bases, with 9 bases left in between. This CDR3 has 12 residues. The CDR3 DNA reads TGTGCCAGCAGCTTCCAGGGGACTGAGCAGTTCTTC. Amino acid sequence: CASSFQGTEQFF.

In DNA, the CDR3 is TGTGCCATCAGTGATGCGGGGGGGCCGTCGGAAGAGACCCAGTACTTC. It encodes CAISDAGGPSEETQYF. The gene calls are TRBV10-3 and TRBJ2-5; 9 nucleotides line up with TRBD2. The CDR3 consists of 16 residues. CDR1 ENHRY and CDR2 SYGVKD come from the germline V gene. Losses at the gene ends were 3 bases for V and 3 bases for J; bases not matched to a gene: 8.

The chain uses TRBV29-1 and TRBJ1-1, with 9 bases identical to TRBD1. The CDR3 runs 13 residues. J was trimmed by 2 bases and V by 5 bases; bases with no gene match: 3. Germline V lookup: CDR1 SQVTM, CDR2 ANQGSEA. The CDR3 sequence: CSVWTGVNTEAFF. In nucleotides, the CDR3 is TGCAGCGTTTGGACAGGGGTTAACACTGAAGCTTTCTTT.

V gene TRBV9 combines with J gene TRBJ2-5; the D gene could be TRBD1 or TRBD2 (5 bases each). The CDR3 extends over 15 amino acids. Germline V gene sequence: CDR1 SGDLS, CDR2 YYNGEE. With 4 bases removed from V and 1 base from J, the gap between germline ends came to 14 bases. The CDR3 is CASSPRAGAQETQYF. Written as DNA, the CDR3 is TGTGCCAGCAGCCCCAGAGCCGGGGCCCAAGAGACCCAGTACTTC. The full variable domain, in which reference TRBV9 and TRBJ2-5 provide the parts outside the CDR3, is DSGVTQTPKHLITATGQRVTLRCSPRSGDLSVYWYQQSLDQGLQFLIQYYNGEERAKGNILERFSAQQFPDLHSELNLSSLELGDSALYFCASSPRAGAQETQYFGPGTRLLVL.

The J gene is TRBJ2-5, the V gene TRBV12-3 or TRBV12-4; D gene unclear. Trimming left V 2 bases short and J 2 bases short, with 9 bases between. This CDR3 has 14 amino acids. The CDR3: CASSLSGGQETQYF. In DNA form, the CDR3 reads TGTGCCAGCAGTTTATCGGGCGGACAAGAGACCCAGTACTTC.

The chain recombines TRBV30 with TRBJ2-1, with TRBD2 matching over 8 bases. The germline V gene has CDR1 GTSNPN and CDR2 SVGIG (reference sequence). The CDR3 is 11 amino acids. CDR3 sequence: CARGGYNEQFF. The DNA for the CDR3 is TGTGCTCGGGGGGGGTACAATGAGCAGTTCTTC. Full variable domain (outside the CDR3, taken from reference TRBV30 and TRBJ2-1): SQTIHQWPATLVQPVGSPLSLECTVEGTSNPNLYWYRQAAGRGLQLLFYSVGIGQISSEVPQNLSASRPQDRQFILSSKKLLLSDSGFYLCARGGYNEQFFGPGTRLTVL.

The genes are TRBV11-2 and TRBJ2-5; a weak D match, TRBD2 (5 bases). CDR1 and CDR2 (germline): SGHAT, FQNNGV. The CDR3 is 13 amino acids. V shed 5 bases and J shed 1 base, with 8 bases lying between them. This CDR3 reads CASSRGFQETQYF. The CDR3 coding sequence is TGTGCCAGCAGCCGCGGGTTCCAAGAGACCCAGTACTTC.

In this sample, this clonotype turned up a few times. This chain uses TRBV7-2 with TRBJ2-2, with D maybe TRBD1 (6 bases). Trimming cost V 5 bases and J 7 bases, with 20 bases left between them. The CDR3 has 16 residues. Per germline, CDR1 SGHTA and CDR2 FQGNSA. CDR3 sequence (DNA): TGTGCCAGCAGCAAGCCTCGAGGGGGTAGTCTCGGGGAGCTGTTTTTT. It yields the protein CASSKPRGGSLGELFF.

The chain uses TRBV6-5 and TRBJ2-7; 11 bases align to TRBD1. CDR1 is MNHEY and CDR2 is SVGAGI in the germline V gene. CDR3 length: 14 amino acids. The V segment lost 7 bases and the J segment 1 base; nucleotides outside the gene matches: 3. The CDR3 DNA reads TGTGCCAGCACCGGGACAGGGGGATCCTACGAGCAGTACTTC. This gives the protein CASTGTGGSYEQYF.

The J gene is TRBJ1-2, the V gene TRBV5-5, with TRBD1 as a possible D gene (5 bases). The CDR3 spans 13 residues. V gave up 3 bases and J gave up 7 bases, with 13 bases separating them. The germline V gene has CDR1 SGHKS and CDR2 YYEKEE (reference sequence). CDR3 coding DNA: TGTGCCAGCAGCTGGGGGTGGGAGGCTGGCTACACCTTC. It is translated as CASSWGWEAGYTF.

The J gene is TRBJ1-2, the V gene TRBV3-1, with a weak D call TRBD1 (5 bases). Looked up from germline, CDR1 is LGHDT and CDR2 is YNNKEL (reference sequence). The CDR3 has 14 residues. V dropped 1 base and J dropped 3 bases, with 9 bases sitting between them. The CDR3 is CASSQGREDYGYTF. For the CDR3, the DNA is TGTGCCAGCAGCCAAGGCAGGGAGGACTATGGCTACACCTTC.

The genes are TRBV11-2 and TRBJ2-1, with 7 nucleotides matching TRBD1. CDR1 and CDR2 (germline): SGHAT, FQNNGV. The V segment lost 3 bases and the J segment 4 bases; nucleotides outside the gene matches: 0. The length of the CDR3 is 13 residues. For the CDR3, the DNA is TGTGCCAGCAGCTTGGGACAGTACAATGAGCAGTTCTTC. Translating gives CASSLGQYNEQFF.

The table lists this clonotype with a few counts. The chain is built from TRBV7-3 and TRBJ2-7; D is unclear. The germline gives CDR1 SGHTA, CDR2 FQGTGA. The CDR3 runs to 13 residues. Trimming removed 4 bases from V and 4 bases from J, with 11 bases in between. The CDR3 loop reads CASSSQPGYEQYF. For the CDR3, the DNA is TGTGCCAGCAGCTCCCAACCCGGATACGAGCAGTACTTC.

This clonotype came up once. The V and J genes are TRBV30 and TRBJ2-1; TRBD2 matches at 9 bases. V shed 0 bases and J 8 bases; nucleotides not matched to a gene: 20. This CDR3 has 19 residues. Germline lookup yields CDR1 GTSNPN and CDR2 SVGIG (reference sequence). CDR3 DNA sequence: TGTGCCTGGAGTGTAATGCGGCGGGGGGGCCTCGCGAGTCCTGATGAGCAGTTCTTC. Its protein is CAWSVMRRGGLASPDEQFF.

CDR3 loop: CSVEESASLHF. DNA for the CDR3: TGCAGCGTTGAAGAGTCAGCCTCCCTCCACTTT. The genes are TRBV29-1 and TRBJ1-6; D is unclear. The V gene lost 0 bases and the J gene lost 14 bases, with 8 bases spanning the gap. The CDR3 has 11 amino acids. The germline gives CDR1 SQVTM, CDR2 ANQGSEA.

The chain couples TRBV5-1 to TRBJ1-1; TRBD1 is a possible D gene (6 bases). This CDR3 region has 13 residues. V was cut by 4 bases and J by 7 bases, with 14 bases left in between. The germline CDR1 and CDR2 sequences are SGHRS and YFSETQ. The CDR3: CASSEGGVDEAFF. CDR3 nucleotides: TGCGCCAGCAGCGAAGGGGGAGTGGATGAAGCTTTCTTT.

The rearrangement links TRBV2 to TRBJ2-3, with TRBD1 matching 9 bases. The CDR3 covers 13 residues. CDR1 SNHLY and CDR2 FYNNEI come from the germline V gene. V dropped 7 bases and J dropped 8; count of bases not matched to a gene: 7. The CDR3 here is CASTGTGLRTQYF. CDR3 nucleotide sequence: TGTGCCAGCACCGGGACAGGGTTGCGTACGCAGTATTTT. Full variable domain (missing parts from reference TRBV2 and TRBJ2-3): EPEVTQTPSHQVTQMGQEVILRCVPISNHLYFYWYRQILGQKVEFLVSFYNNEISEKSEIFDDQFSVERPDGSNFTLKIRSTKLEDSAMYFCASTGTGLRTQYFGPGTRLTVL.

This chain links TRBV2 with TRBJ1-2; 10 bases are shared with TRBD1. Germline lookup yields CDR1 SNHLY and CDR2 FYNNEI. The junction had 2 bases not matched to a gene; V was cut back by 6 bases and J by 4 bases. This CDR3 has 13 amino acids. The CDR3 protein is CASRGQGSYGYTF. DNA for the CDR3: TGTGCCAGCAGGGGACAGGGGAGCTATGGCTACACCTTC.

This sequence joins TRBV5-6 and TRBJ2-7; the D is unclear. Trimming removed 2 bases from V and 1 base from J, with 7 bases in between. CDR1 and CDR2 (germline): SGHDT, YYEEEE. The CDR3 runs to 13 residues. CDR3 loop: CASSFTSSYEQYF. The CDR3 DNA follows: TGTGCCAGCAGCTTTACATCTTCCTACGAGCAGTACTTC.

V and J are TRBV5-1 and TRBJ1-3, with 8 bases lining up with TRBD1. V lost 3 bases to trimming and J lost 0 bases; unmatched junction nucleotides: 8. Germline V lookup: CDR1 SGHRS, CDR2 YFSETQ. This CDR3 region has 17 residues. The CDR3 DNA follows: TGCGCCAGCAGCTACGGGGGGACAGGTGTCTCTGGAAACACCATATATTTT. This encodes CASSYGGTGVSGNTIYF.

This chain links TRBV7-2 with TRBJ1-1; D may be TRBD1 (5 bases). The CDR3 extends over 14 amino acids. V lost 5 bases and J lost 9, with 19 bases in between. The germline V gene encodes CDR1 SGHTA and CDR2 FQGNSA. CDR3 bases: TGTGCCAGCAGCCCGGACGCCGGGACGGCAAAAGCTTTCTTT. This encodes CASSPDAGTAKAFF.